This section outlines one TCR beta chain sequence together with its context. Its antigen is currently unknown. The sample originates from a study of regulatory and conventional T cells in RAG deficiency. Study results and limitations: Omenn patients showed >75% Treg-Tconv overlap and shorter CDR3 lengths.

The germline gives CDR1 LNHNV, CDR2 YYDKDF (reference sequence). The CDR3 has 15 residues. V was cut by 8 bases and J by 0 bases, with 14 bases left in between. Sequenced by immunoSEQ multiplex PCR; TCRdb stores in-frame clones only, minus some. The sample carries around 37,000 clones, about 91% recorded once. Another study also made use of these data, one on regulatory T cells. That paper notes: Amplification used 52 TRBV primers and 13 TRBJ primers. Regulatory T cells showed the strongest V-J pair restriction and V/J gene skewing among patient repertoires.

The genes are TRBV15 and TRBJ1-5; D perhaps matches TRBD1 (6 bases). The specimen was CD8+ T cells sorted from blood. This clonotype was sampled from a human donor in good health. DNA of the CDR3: TGTGCCACCGCCGGGGGGCTGAATAGCAATCAGCCCCAGCATTTT. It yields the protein CATAGGLNSNQPQHF.